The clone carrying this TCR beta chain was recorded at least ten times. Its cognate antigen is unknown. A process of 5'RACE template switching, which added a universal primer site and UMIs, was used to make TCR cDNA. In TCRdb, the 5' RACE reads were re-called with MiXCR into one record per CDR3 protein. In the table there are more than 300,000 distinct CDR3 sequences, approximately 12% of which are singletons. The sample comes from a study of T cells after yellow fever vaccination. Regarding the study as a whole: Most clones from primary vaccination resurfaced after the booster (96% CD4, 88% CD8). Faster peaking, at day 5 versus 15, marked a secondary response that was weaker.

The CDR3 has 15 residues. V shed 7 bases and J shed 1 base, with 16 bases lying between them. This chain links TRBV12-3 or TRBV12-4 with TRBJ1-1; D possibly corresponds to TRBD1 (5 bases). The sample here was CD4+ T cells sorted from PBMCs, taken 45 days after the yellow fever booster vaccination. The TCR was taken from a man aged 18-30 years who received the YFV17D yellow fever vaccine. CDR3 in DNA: TGTGCCAGCATTCCATCGAGGGGTGCGAACACTGAAGCTTTCTTT. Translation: CASIPSRGANTEAFF.